A single sample gave rise to the 27 T cell receptor beta chains below, sequenced in a study of PD-1 blockade in classical Hodgkin lymphoma. Measured with immunoSEQ multiplex PCR; TCRdb has only the in-frame clones, and not every one. The table includes roughly 19,000 clones, 88% detected once. The time point here: cycle 4 day 1 (C4D1), after 5 to 7 weeks of nivolumab. All the patients suffered relapse after autologous stem cell transplantation, and brentuximab vedotin exposure differed. Magnetic negative selection of thawed PBMCs yielded the CD8+ T cells. The input for sequencing was CD8+ T cells from blood, taken before the fourth cycle of nivolumab. The receptors originated from a human donor with classical Hodgkin lymphoma.

The CDR3 spells CASSATLAGDTGELFF. The CDR3, as DNA: TGTGCCAGCAGCGCGACCTTAGCGGGAGACACCGGGGAGCTGTTTTTT. This chain uses TRBV9 with TRBJ2-2, with 9 bases fitting TRBD2. The CDR3 consists of 16 residues. V lost 3 bases to trimming and J lost 3 bases; unmatched junction nucleotides: 6. The germline V gene has CDR1 SGDLS and CDR2 YYNGEE.

The chain couples TRBV7-9 to TRBJ2-1; weak D call: TRBD2 (6 bases). Germline CDR1 is SEHNR and CDR2 is FQNEAQ (reference sequence). The CDR3 covers 16 residues. Trimming took off 4 bases at V and 7 bases at J, with 20 bases between the two ends. CDR3 in DNA: TGTGCCAGCAGCTCCCTAGCCTTATCGACTAGAAATGAGCAGTTCTTC. Amino acids: CASSSLALSTRNEQFF.

The chain is built from TRBV7-8 and TRBJ2-7; perhaps TRBD2 as D (6 bases). This CDR3 region has 16 residues. Germline values: CDR1 SGHVS, CDR2 FQNEAQ. Trimming took 5 bases from V and 0 from J, leaving 17 bases between them. The CDR3 DNA is TGTGCCAGCAGCCCCGAAGGCGGGACTGGCTCCTACGAGCAGTACTTC. It codes for CASSPEGGTGSYEQYF. Combining the CDR3 with reference TRBV7-8 and TRBJ2-7 gives the whole variable domain GAGVSQSPRYKVAKRGQDVALRCDPISGHVSLFWYQQALGQGPEFLTYFQNEAQLDKSGLPSDRFFAERPEGSVSTLKIQRTQQEDSAVYLCASSPEGGTGSYEQYFGPGTRLTVT.

The chain is built from TRBV5-4 and TRBJ2-1; TRBD2 aligns across 10 bases. CDR1 and CDR2 (germline): SGHNT, YYREEE (reference sequence). V shed 4 bases, J shed 9 bases, and the junction held 7 bases outside the gene matches. The CDR3 has 14 amino acids. For the CDR3, the DNA is TGTGCCAGCAGCAATCTAGCGGGAGAGAGTGAGCAGTTCTTC. It translates to CASSNLAGESEQFF.

This clone has only one observation. This rearrangement joins TRBV5-3 to TRBJ2-7; D might be TRBD1 (5 bases). TRBV5-3 falls under the ORF class, with uncertain function. The CDR3 contains 18 residues. Trimming took 1 base from V and 1 from J, leaving 21 bases between them. The CDR3 loop reads CARSLWWFGDSISYEQYF. The CDR3 nucleotides are TGTGCCAGAAGCTTGTGGTGGTTTGGAGACAGCATTTCCTACGAGCAGTACTTC.

This clone showed up just a few times. V usage is TRBV27 and J usage is TRBJ1-2, with D unclear. This CDR3 comprises 13 residues. V was trimmed by 3 bases and J by 8 bases, leaving 13 bases between them. Per germline, CDR1 MNHEY and CDR2 SMNVEV (reference sequence). Here the CDR3 DNA reads TGTGCCAGCAGTTTGGGCCCCTTCCGGGGCTACACCTTC. It specifies CASSLGPFRGYTF.

The J gene is TRBJ2-5, the V gene TRBV11-2; 8 bases map to TRBD1. V shed 1 base and J 4 bases; nucleotides not matched to a gene: 5. Germline CDR1 and CDR2: SGHAT and FQNNGV. CDR3 size: 15 residues. The CDR3 spells CASSLGGTGRETQYF. The CDR3 coding sequence is TGTGCCAGCAGCTTAGGCGGGACAGGTAGAGAGACCCAGTACTTC. Variable domain in full (rest from reference TRBV11-2 and TRBJ2-5): EAGVAQSPRYKIIEKRQSVAFWCNPISGHATLYWYQQILGQGPKLLIQFQNNGVVDDSQLPKDRFSAERLKGVDSTLKIQPAKLEDSAVYLCASSLGGTGRETQYFGPGTRLLVL.

V and J are TRBV9 and TRBJ2-7; D remains unclear. CDR3 size: 14 residues. V was pared by 3 bases and J by 0 bases, with 10 bases between. Germline assignment: CDR1 SGDLS and CDR2 YYNGEE. The CDR3 DNA reads TGTGCCAGCAGCGCAAGTGGACCCTCCTACGAGCAGTACTTC. Translation gives CASSASGPSYEQYF.

The chain has TRBV29-1 and TRBJ1-2, with 7 bases identical to TRBD1. The germline gives CDR1 SQVTM, CDR2 ANQGSEA. The CDR3 has 13 residues. The trim removed 7 bases at V and 5 bases at J, leaving 10 bases unmatched. Here the CDR3 DNA reads TGCAGCGCCGTAGGGGGCAGTTTGTATGGCTACACCTTC. Translating gives CSAVGGSLYGYTF.

The chain couples TRBV2 to TRBJ2-7; D is possibly TRBD1 (5 bases). Trimming stripped 6 bases from V and 2 bases from J, with 8 bases between. Germline loops: CDR1 SNHLY, CDR2 FYNNEI. This CDR3 has 12 amino acids. The CDR3 here is CASRGRAYEQYF. The CDR3 DNA is TGTGCCAGCAGGGGCAGGGCCTACGAGCAGTACTTC.

This chain connects TRBV25-1 to TRBJ2-6; D is perhaps TRBD1 or TRBD2 (5 bases each). Trimming stripped 4 bases from V and 2 bases from J, with 12 bases between. CDR1 is MGHDK, CDR2 SYGVNS, per germline. The CDR3 sequence is 16 residues long. CDR3 residues: CASSGSRDAGANVLTF. CDR3 DNA: TGTGCCAGCAGTGGGAGCAGGGACGCTGGGGCCAACGTCCTGACTTTC. Filled out from reference TRBV25-1 and TRBJ2-6, the complete variable domain reads EADIYQTPRYLVIGTGKKITLECSQTMGHDKMYWYQQDPGMELHLIHYSYGVNSTEKGDLSSESTVSRIRTEHFPLTLESARPSHTSQYLCASSGSRDAGANVLTFGAGSRLTVL.

This rearrangement joins TRBV27 to TRBJ2-7; a weak D match, TRBD2 (5 bases). Per germline, CDR1 MNHEY and CDR2 SMNVEV (reference sequence). Trimming left V 5 bases short and J 3 bases short, with 26 bases between. CDR3 size: 18 residues. CDR3 bases: TGTGCCAGCAGTATCTATGCCCCTGACGGAGGAACTAGCTACGAGCAGTACTTC. Protein sequence: CASSIYAPDGGTSYEQYF.

The V call is TRBV4-1, the J call TRBJ2-7, with D unresolved. Trimming removed 0 bases from V and 3 bases from J, with 9 bases in between. The CDR3 is made up of 14 amino acids. The germline CDR1 and CDR2 sequences are MGHRA and YSYEKL. The CDR3 DNA reads TGCGCCAGCAGCCAAGATTGGCGGAACTACGAGCAGTACTTC. It specifies CASSQDWRNYEQYF.

V and J are TRBV6-5 and TRBJ1-2, with D perhaps TRBD1 (6 bases). The CDR3 runs 14 residues. The germline CDR1 and CDR2 sequences are MNHEY and SVGAGI. V was trimmed by 6 bases and J by 4 bases, leaving 15 bases between them. In DNA form, the CDR3 reads TGTGCCAGCAGCCAGGGGAGGTCATTCTATGGCTACACCTTC. Amino acids: CASSQGRSFYGYTF.

The chain combines TRBV5-6 with TRBJ1-1, with 7 bases identical to TRBD1. Germline values: CDR1 SGHDT, CDR2 YYEEEE. CDR3 length equals 14 residues. V dropped 4 bases and J dropped 4; count of bases not matched to a gene: 7. The CDR3 here is CASSESGTVTEAFF. DNA for the CDR3: TGTGCCAGCAGCGAATCCGGGACAGTCACTGAAGCTTTCTTT. Combining the CDR3 with reference TRBV5-6 and TRBJ1-1 gives the whole variable domain DAGVTQSPTHLIKTRGQQVTLRCSPKSGHDTVSWYQQALGQGPQFIFQYYEEEERQRGNFPDRFSGHQFPNYSSELNVNALLLGDSALYLCASSESGTVTEAFFGQGTRLTVV.

The chain uses TRBV7-9 and TRBJ2-7; TRBD1 agrees at 10 bases. Germline lookup yields CDR1 SEHNR and CDR2 FQNEAQ (reference sequence). The CDR3 is 15 residues long. Unmatched junction bases numbered 6, after V lost 4 bases and J lost 3 bases. The CDR3 loop reads CASSSRDRGGYEQYF. The CDR3 DNA sequence: TGTGCCAGCAGCTCCCGGGACAGGGGAGGCTACGAGCAGTACTTC.

The J gene is TRBJ2-1, the V gene TRBV27; D ambiguous. With 0 bases removed from V and 7 bases from J, the gap between germline ends came to 7 bases. CDR3 length: 13 amino acids. CDR1 is MNHEY and CDR2 is SMNVEV in the germline V gene (reference sequence). CDR3 loop: CASSLSDGNEQFF. The CDR3 DNA follows: TGTGCCAGCAGTTTATCGGACGGAAATGAGCAGTTCTTC.

In DNA, the CDR3 is TGTGCCTGGAGTGTAACGGGCAGACCCTACGAGCAGTACTTC. Its protein product is CAWSVTGRPYEQYF. V is TRBV30 and J is TRBJ2-7; D gene unclear. The V gene lost 0 bases and the J gene lost 2 bases, with 11 bases spanning the gap. Germline V CDR1 and CDR2: GTSNPN, SVGIG (reference sequence). This CDR3 is built from 14 residues.

This chain connects TRBV28 to TRBJ2-7; D unclear. Trimming removed 5 bases at V and 4 bases at J, with 6 bases between. The length of the CDR3 is 11 residues. Germline values: CDR1 MDHEN, CDR2 SYDVKM. The CDR3 protein is CASSVEYEQYF. CDR3 nucleotide sequence: TGTGCCAGCAGTGTAGAATACGAGCAGTACTTC.

V and J are TRBV30 and TRBJ2-4; possibly TRBD2 for D (6 bases). The germline CDR1 and CDR2 sequences are GTSNPN and SVGIG (reference sequence). Trimming shortened V by 7 bases and J by 8 bases, and 12 bases separated the two germline ends. The CDR3 consists of 11 residues. The CDR3 reads CASGGAHIQYF. The CDR3 bases are TGTGCCTCCGGGGGAGCGCACATTCAGTACTTC.

As DNA, the CDR3 is TGCGCCAGCAGCTTGGACAGGGGGAACGAGCAGTACTTC. Translation gives CASSLDRGNEQYF. The J gene is TRBJ2-7, the V gene TRBV5-1, with 8 nucleotides matching TRBD1. This CDR3 comprises 13 residues. The V and J ends lost 0 bases and 5 bases, in that order; junction bases with no gene match: 1. Germline CDR1 reads SGHRS; CDR2 reads YFSETQ.

The V gene is TRBV6-5, the J gene TRBJ2-7; 7 positions match TRBD1. The CDR3 is 14 amino acids. CDR1 and CDR2 (germline): MNHEY, SVGAGI. V shed 7 bases and J 5 bases; nucleotides not matched to a gene: 11. The CDR3 nucleotides read TGTGCCAGCACCTATGGGACAGCTCGGAACGAGCAGTACTTC. This translates into CASTYGTARNEQYF.

This clone was found once. The chain links TRBV7-7 to TRBJ1-4; 7 nucleotides line up with TRBD1. V shed 5 bases and J 3 bases; nucleotides not matched to a gene: 6. Per the germline V gene, CDR1 is SSHAT and CDR2 is FNYEAQ (reference sequence). The CDR3 is made up of 15 amino acids. The CDR3 region is CASSRGQAPNEKLFF. CDR3 bases: TGTGCCAGCAGCCGCGGACAGGCACCTAATGAAAAACTGTTTTTT.

This clone has more than one count but fewer than ten. The chain recombines TRBV10-3 with TRBJ1-2; unclear D gene. V was cut by 10 bases and J by 8 bases, with 11 bases left in between. This CDR3 comprises 10 residues. Germline V CDR1 and CDR2: ENHRY, SYGVKD. CDR3 nucleotides: TGTGCCACCGGACCTAAGGGCTACACCTTC. Residues: CATGPKGYTF.

A single count supports this clone. The V gene is TRBV27, the J gene TRBJ2-1, with D perhaps TRBD2 (6 bases). V dropped 1 base and J dropped 5 bases, with 21 bases sitting between them. The germline V gene has CDR1 MNHEY and CDR2 SMNVEV (reference sequence). The CDR3 contains 18 residues. The CDR3 bases are TGTGCCAGCAGTTTATTAGCCCGACCGCGGAGGGAGAACAATGAGCAGTTCTTC. Translating it yields CASSLLARPRRENNEQFF.

This clone was counted only a few times. V is TRBV10-1 and J is TRBJ2-7; either TRBD1 or TRBD2 may supply D (5 bases each). The V end lost 1 base, the J end lost 3 bases, and 10 bases lay between the germline ends. This CDR3 has 14 amino acids. Germline V CDR1 and CDR2: WNHNN, SYGVQD (reference sequence). CDR3 DNA sequence: TGCGCCAGCAGTGAGTTAGGGACGGGCTACGAGCAGTACTTC. Encoded protein: CASSELGTGYEQYF.

The chain recombines TRBV28 with TRBJ2-5; D gene unclear. Germline V gene lookup returns CDR1 MDHEN and CDR2 SYDVKM. With 2 bases removed from V and 5 bases from J, the gap between germline ends came to 9 bases. The CDR3 runs 13 residues. In nucleotides, the CDR3 is TGTGCCAGCAGTTTAGGGTGGTTCGAGACCCAGTACTTC. This gives the protein CASSLGWFETQYF.